These 8 T cell receptor beta chains were sequenced from one sample in a study of cytomegalovirus exposure and HLA in healthy donors. 60 Vbeta and 13 Jbeta primers were used in PCR. The repertoire was sequenced with immunoSEQ multiplex PCR; TCRdb's copy has only in-frame clones and lacks some. The data hold approximately 150,000 clones, with 70% to 80% observed a single time. Sequenced material: PBMCs. These receptors came from a man aged 40-55 years in good health and CMV-seronegative.

The rearrangement joins TRBV5-5 to TRBJ1-5; a weak D match, TRBD1 (5 bases). Germline values: CDR1 SGHKS, CDR2 YYEKEE (reference sequence). The CDR3 is made up of 16 amino acids. The germline V and J ends were trimmed by 4 bases and 2 bases, with 16 bases remaining between them. In DNA form, the CDR3 reads TGTGCCAGCAGCCCGACCGGGGGTGAAGGCAATCAGCCCCAGCATTTT. Protein: CASSPTGGEGNQPQHF.

The CDR3 loop is CASTGQGNTEAFF. CDR3 bases: TGTGCCAGCACCGGACAGGGGAACACTGAAGCTTTCTTT. The genes are TRBV9 and TRBJ1-1; 8 nucleotides match TRBD1. Per germline, CDR1 SGDLS and CDR2 YYNGEE. J was trimmed by 1 base and V by 6 bases; bases with no gene match: 2. This CDR3 is built from 13 residues.

This clone was detected only once. V gene TRBV13 combines with J gene TRBJ1-3; a weak D match, TRBD1 (6 bases). Looked up from germline, CDR1 is PRHDT and CDR2 is FYEKMQ (reference sequence). The CDR3 sequence is 14 residues long. The V and J ends lost 3 bases and 4 bases respectively, with 10 bases between them. CDR3 DNA sequence: TGTGCCAGCAGCTTTTGGACAGCAGGAAACACCATATATTTT. This codes for CASSFWTAGNTIYF.

The CDR3 loop reads CASSSRTSSSYEQYV. The CDR3 DNA is TGTGCCAGCAGTTCACGGACTAGTAGCTCCTACGAGCAGTACGTC. The rearrangement uses TRBV12-1 and TRBJ2-7; the table gives TRBD2 as D, unverified against the DNA. TRBV12-1 is shown as a pseudogene. This CDR3 comprises 15 residues.

This clone was detected only once. The V and J genes are TRBV7-2 and TRBJ1-4; 9 bases agree with TRBD1. In germline, CDR1 is SGHTA, CDR2 FQGNSA. The CDR3 is 14 amino acids. The V gene end was trimmed by 3 bases and the J gene end by 7 bases; junction bases not matched to a gene: 3. The CDR3 spells CASSFDRGAEKLFF. The CDR3, as DNA: TGTGCCAGCAGCTTCGACAGGGGGGCTGAAAAACTGTTTTTT.

This clone was counted only a few times. The V call is TRBV5-1, the J call TRBJ2-3; possibly TRBD2 for D (5 bases). The germline V gene has CDR1 SGHRS and CDR2 YFSETQ. The CDR3 totals 15 residues. V lost 4 bases and J 2 bases, leaving 14 bases between the germline ends. The CDR3 reads CASSLWETDTDTQYF. CDR3 nucleotide sequence: TGCGCCAGCAGCCTCTGGGAGACCGACACAGATACGCAGTATTTT. Together with reference TRBV5-1 and TRBJ2-3, the CDR3 gives the full variable domain: KAGVTQTPRYLIKTRGQQVTLSCSPISGHRSVSWYQQTPGQGLQFLFEYFSETQRNKGNFPGRFSGRQFSNSRSEMNVSTLELGDSALYLCASSLWETDTDTQYFGPGTRLTVL.

The sample holds one count of this clone. The chain joins TRBV5-1 to TRBJ1-1; 7 bases fit TRBD1. The V segment lost 9 bases and the J segment 0 bases; nucleotides outside the gene matches: 5. Per germline, CDR1 SGHRS and CDR2 YFSETQ. CDR3 length: 13 residues. CDR3 sequence reads: CATSGTVNTEAFF. The CDR3 coding sequence is TGCGCCACTTCCGGGACAGTGAACACTGAAGCTTTCTTT. Drawing the rest from reference TRBV5-1 and TRBJ1-1, the complete variable domain is KAGVTQTPRYLIKTRGQQVTLSCSPISGHRSVSWYQQTPGQGLQFLFEYFSETQRNKGNFPGRFSGRQFSNSRSEMNVSTLELGDSALYLCATSGTVNTEAFFGQGTRLTVV.

This chain uses TRBV4-2 with TRBJ2-7; tentative D call: TRBD2 (5 bases). This CDR3 comprises 15 residues. Trimming pared 1 base from V and 3 bases from J, leaving 13 bases between. Germline-derived CDR1 and CDR2 are LGHNA and YNFKEQ. The CDR3, as DNA: TGTGCCAGCAGCCAAGGGGCTAGCTCCCTCTACGAGCAGTACGTC. It translates to CASSQGASSLYEQYV.